The T cell receptor beta chain described here comes from a study of control samples from healthy donors and cancer patients. Assay: immunoSEQ multiplex PCR; the TCRdb copy retains only in-frame clones and omits some. The sample includes some 120,000 clones, approximately 91% of them seen just once. V was cut by 1 base and J by 3 bases, with 17 bases left in between. Germline V gene data show CDR1 as SGHTA and CDR2 as FQGNSA. This CDR3 has 17 residues. The chain couples TRBV7-2 to TRBJ2-3; D is ambiguous. This clonotype was obtained from a young woman in good health. The specimen was blood. CDR3 nucleotide sequence: TGTGCCAGCAGCTTAGGGTACCAGAGTTCTAGGACAGATACGCAGTATTTT. Encoded protein: CASSLGYQSSRTDTQYF.